This T cell receptor (beta chain) derives from a study of blood T cell repertoires in COVID-19. Germline CDR1 is SGHDT and CDR2 is YYEEEE. This CDR3 is 15 amino acids long. Trimming cost V 0 bases and J 5 bases, with 12 bases left between them. This table comes from immunoSEQ multiplex PCR, and its TCRdb copy is limited to in-frame clones, with some not included. The data hold over 45,000 clones, with around 70% observed a single time. Source material: peripheral blood. V usage is TRBV5-6 and J usage is TRBJ1-5; D is uncertain. The receptor comes from a woman aged 45-60 years with active or convalescent COVID-19. The CDR3 is CASSLAGEEDQPQHF. Written as DNA, the CDR3 is TGTGCCAGCAGCTTGGCCGGCGAGGAGGATCAGCCCCAGCATTTT.